This TCR beta chain appears in the sequencing data of a study of beta chain features in type 1 diabetes. For the study at large: Examination covered over 85,000,000 sorted cells spanning all samples. General observations from the study: TCRB CDR3 length was moderately but significantly reduced in all four CD4+ subsets of Type 1 diabetes patients. VDJ junctions from patients with type 1 diabetes contained fewer insertions and more deletions. Since sequencing was performed on cDNA, cells with high TCR expression could be over-represented.

What was sequenced were expressed TCRB transcripts, since all of the isolated RNA had been reverse transcribed. Profiled with immunoSEQ multiplex PCR; TCRdb holds only in-frame clones, not every one. Here the sample spans some 350,000 clones, 8% to 10% being singletons. CDR3 length: 13 residues. The germline CDR1 and CDR2 sequences are MNHNY and SVGAGI (reference sequence). The V and J ends lost 0 bases and 5 bases respectively, with 4 bases between them. In the case of this clone: No antigen is known for it.

This chain joins TRBV6-6 and TRBJ2-2; D is unclear. The receptor was derived from a man aged 25 to 45 with type 1 diabetes. The sample comprised central memory CD4+ T cells from blood. CDR3 residues: CASSYSGTGELFF. The CDR3 DNA is TGTGCCAGCAGTTACTCGGGGACCGGGGAGCTGTTTTTT.